The text below deals with one TCR beta chain. Its antigen is currently unknown. These data are taken from a study of T-cell memory formation after mild COVID-19. The V end lost 5 bases, the J end lost 2 bases, and 8 bases lay between the germline ends. Germline CDR1 SGHTA, CDR2 FQGNSA. The CDR3 consists of 13 residues. Broader study findings: From day 15 to 85, contracting clones were balanced between CD4 and CD8, whereas later expanders leaned toward CD4+.

TCRdb redid the calling of the 5' RACE reads with MiXCR, one entry per CDR3 protein. Of 450,000 to 650,000 distinct CDR3 sequences in the sample, roughly 20% were seen once. V gene TRBV7-2 combines with J gene TRBJ2-3; D possibly corresponds to TRBD2 (5 bases). What was sequenced was PBMCs or a T cell subset sorted from them (not recorded which). The TCR sequence derives from an adult woman who had mild COVID-19 (a few samples of this study predate the infection). Cell type and time point are not known. CDR3 amino acids: CASSRAVTDTQYF. The CDR3 DNA reads as TGTGCCAGCAGCCGAGCGGTCACAGATACGCAGTATTTT.